This TCR beta chain was retrieved from a study of T cells in Graves' hyperthyroidism and ophthalmopathy. Regions amplified from RNA transcripts were the TCR beta CDR3 regions. The HTBI set primed first-round TCR CDR3 RT-PCR. TCRdb reanalysed the multiplex PCR reads using MiXCR and keeps one entry per CDR3 protein. Among roughly 700,000 distinct CDR3 sequences listed, 15% to 20% were seen once. Trimming pared 1 base from V and 7 bases from J, leaving 17 bases between. The germline V gene has CDR1 SEHNR and CDR2 FQNEAQ (reference sequence). This CDR3 spans 16 amino acids. Hyperthyroidism of Graves' type that showed no ophthalmopathy progression within 18 months was stable. Regarding the study as a whole: By a 13 V-J model, ophthalmopathy was set apart from stable hyperthyroidism. Blood shared most expanded thyroid clonotypes above 0.001.

About this clonotype: Its cognate antigen is unknown.

This rearrangement joins TRBV7-9 to TRBJ2-1, with D uncertain. Sequences were obtained from blood. The receptor was derived from a man in his fifties or sixties with Graves' hyperthyroidism. The CDR3 here is CASSLDSPSFLNEQFF. Written as DNA, the CDR3 is TGTGCCAGCAGCTTAGACTCGCCTAGTTTCCTGAATGAGCAGTTCTTC.